Each of the 23 T cell receptor beta chains below was sequenced from the same sample in a study of human thymus T cells. In corrective heart surgery, resections were taken, and these provided the thymus tissue. The method was immunoSEQ multiplex PCR; TCRdb's version includes in-frame clones alone and lacks a portion of them. The sample has tens of thousands of clones, 85% to 95% seen once. Material for sequencing was thymus tissue. These receptors all come from a girl under three years old with a congenital heart defect but otherwise immunologically healthy.

The V and J genes are TRBV28 and TRBJ2-1; 9 bases agree with TRBD1. The germline V gene has CDR1 MDHEN and CDR2 SYDVKM. After removal of 2 bases from V and 9 bases from J, the junction contained 8 bases not matched to a gene. This CDR3 spans 15 amino acids. The CDR3 loop reads CASSLDGTGSGEQFF. The DNA of the CDR3 is TGTGCCAGCAGTTTAGACGGGACAGGGTCGGGTGAGCAGTTCTTC.

The chain links TRBV6-6 to TRBJ2-7, with D perhaps TRBD1 (6 bases). The V gene lost 4 bases and the J gene lost 2 bases, with 18 bases spanning the gap. Germline values: CDR1 MNHNY, CDR2 SVGAGI (reference sequence). The CDR3 is made up of 16 amino acids. The CDR3 nucleotides are TGTGCCAGCAGTTTAAAACCCCCCCAGGGGCCCTACGAGCAGTACTTC. This gives the protein CASSLKPPQGPYEQYF.

J is TRBJ2-6 and V is TRBV11-2; tentative D call: TRBD1 (5 bases). V lost 0 bases, J lost 0 bases, and 15 bases lay in between. The CDR3 has 19 residues. CDR1 and CDR2 from the germline V gene are SGHAT and FQNNGV. In nucleotides, the CDR3 is TGTGCCAGCAGCTTAGATATCCAGGGCCACCTCTCTGGGGCCAACGTCCTGACTTTC. Its translation is CASSLDIQGHLSGANVLTF.

The chain links TRBV5-1 to TRBJ1-4, with D hard to call. The CDR3 sequence is 15 residues long. The germline CDR1 and CDR2 sequences are SGHRS and YFSETQ. V was pared by 0 bases and J by 3 bases, with 9 bases between. CDR3 sequence reads: CASSLGTASNEKLFF. DNA of the CDR3: TGCGCCAGCAGCTTGGGGACGGCCTCTAATGAAAAACTGTTTTTT. Looking up the rest from reference TRBV5-1 and TRBJ1-4 gives the full variable domain: KAGVTQTPRYLIKTRGQQVTLSCSPISGHRSVSWYQQTPGQGLQFLFEYFSETQRNKGNFPGRFSGRQFSNSRSEMNVSTLELGDSALYLCASSLGTASNEKLFFGSGTQLSVL.

This clone came up a few times. V gene TRBV19 combines with J gene TRBJ1-1; D possibly corresponds to TRBD1 (6 bases). V was shortened by 11 bases and J by 1 base, with 11 bases between the two germline ends. There are 12 residues in the CDR3. Looked up from germline, CDR1 is LNHDA and CDR2 is SQIVND (reference sequence). The CDR3 loop reads CASRDTNTEAFF. Here the CDR3 DNA reads TGTGCCTCCCGGGACACGAACACTGAAGCTTTCTTT.

The chain uses TRBV6-5 and TRBJ1-2, with D maybe TRBD1 (5 bases). Trimming removed 0 bases at V and 5 bases at J, with 13 bases between. The CDR3 length is 15 residues. CDR1 and CDR2 from the germline V gene are MNHEY and SVGAGI. The CDR3 region has the DNA TGTGCCAGCAGTTACTCGTGGGACCGATATTATGGCTACACCTTC. This translates into CASSYSWDRYYGYTF.

This chain uses TRBV10-2 with TRBJ2-1; TRBD2 aligns across 9 bases. Germline trimming cut 7 bases from V and 4 bases from J; bases unmatched to any gene: 8. Per the germline V gene, CDR1 is WSHSY and CDR2 is SAAADI. The CDR3 is made up of 15 amino acids. This CDR3 reads CASKRGREGYNEQFF. CDR3 sequence (DNA): TGCGCCAGCAAACGGGGGCGGGAGGGATACAATGAGCAGTTCTTC.

The rearrangement joins TRBV30 to TRBJ1-1, with 7 positions matching TRBD1. CDR3 length equals 17 residues. Trimming at V came to 4 bases and at J to 3 bases, leaving 17 bases not matched to a gene. Per germline, CDR1 GTSNPN and CDR2 SVGIG (reference sequence). The CDR3 region has the DNA TGTGCCTGGAATAAGAAAGGGACAGTCGGAGGGGACACTGAAGCTTTCTTT. This encodes CAWNKKGTVGGDTEAFF.

This chain uses TRBV11-2 with TRBJ1-3, with D unresolved. This CDR3 region has 14 residues. The V gene lost 1 base and the J gene lost 0 bases, with 4 bases spanning the gap. CDR1 is SGHAT, CDR2 FQNNGV, per germline. This CDR3 is CASSLGGSGNTIYF. Written as DNA, the CDR3 is TGTGCCAGCAGCTTAGGTGGCTCTGGAAACACCATATATTTT.

The CDR3 loop is CASSCDRGSYEQYF. Here the CDR3 DNA reads TGTGCCAGCAGCTGCGACCGGGGGTCCTACGAGCAGTACTTC. The V and J genes are TRBV5-6 and TRBJ2-7; maybe TRBD2 (6 bases). Germline lookup yields CDR1 SGHDT and CDR2 YYEEEE. The V end lost 3 bases, the J end lost 1 base, and 11 bases lay between the germline ends. The CDR3 has 14 residues.

The gene calls are TRBV15 and TRBJ2-2; 8 bases line up with TRBD2. This CDR3 has 17 residues. Trimming took 0 bases from V and 3 from J; bases not matched to a gene: 6. The germline CDR1 and CDR2 sequences are LNHNV and YYDKDF (reference sequence). CDR3 coding DNA: TGTGCCACCAGCAGAGATCGACTAGCGTATCACACCGGGGAGCTGTTTTTT. Amino acid sequence: CATSRDRLAYHTGELFF.

The chain uses TRBV6-1 and TRBJ1-4; weak D call: TRBD1 (5 bases). The V end lost 1 base, the J end lost 8 bases, and 14 bases lay between the germline ends. CDR3 length equals 15 residues. CDR1 is MNHNS, CDR2 SASEGT, per germline. This chain's CDR3 is CASSEGGIRGEKLFF. Here the CDR3 DNA reads TGTGCCAGCAGTGAAGGAGGGATCCGGGGGGAAAAACTGTTTTTT.

This chain links TRBV9 with TRBJ2-1, with 11 bases fitting TRBD2. The germline gives CDR1 SGDLS, CDR2 YYNGEE. The CDR3 has 16 amino acids. J gave up 5 bases and V 0 bases, and 4 bases lay outside the gene matches. The CDR3 loop is CASSVVGTSGNNEQFF. CDR3 DNA: TGTGCCAGCAGCGTAGTCGGGACTAGCGGAAACAATGAGCAGTTCTTC.

The chain recombines TRBV4-1 with TRBJ2-1, with D possibly being TRBD2 (5 bases). This CDR3 has 18 amino acids. V lost 0 bases and J 5 bases, leaving 20 bases between the germline ends. The germline gives CDR1 MGHRA, CDR2 YSYEKL. DNA for the CDR3: TGCGCCAGCAGCCAAGATCCCCAAACTAGGGCCGGGGACAATGAGCAGTTCTTC. As protein: CASSQDPQTRAGDNEQFF.

The gene calls are TRBV7-9 and TRBJ1-4; D might be TRBD1 (5 bases). CDR3 length equals 16 residues. CDR1 and CDR2 (germline): SEHNR, FQNEAQ (reference sequence). Between the trimmed V and J ends, which lost 3 bases and 7 bases, there was a span of 18 bases. The CDR3 nucleotides are TGTGCCAGCAGCTTTGGGGAGATGGTCCAGGGTGAAAAACTGTTTTTT. Translation gives CASSFGEMVQGEKLFF.

This sequence joins TRBV11-2 and TRBJ2-7; D is possibly TRBD2 (6 bases). Germline CDR1 is SGHAT and CDR2 is FQNNGV. The V and J ends lost 5 bases and 0 bases respectively, with 20 bases between them. The CDR3 is made up of 17 amino acids. The CDR3 region is CASSRGSWQASSYEQYF. The CDR3 DNA sequence: TGTGCCAGCAGCCGGGGGAGTTGGCAGGCGAGCTCCTACGAGCAGTACTTC. Full variable domain (outside the CDR3, taken from reference TRBV11-2 and TRBJ2-7): EAGVAQSPRYKIIEKRQSVAFWCNPISGHATLYWYQQILGQGPKLLIQFQNNGVVDDSQLPKDRFSAERLKGVDSTLKIQPAKLEDSAVYLCASSRGSWQASSYEQYFGPGTRLTVT.

The rearrangement uses TRBV7-9 and TRBJ2-7; no reliable D call. Trimming took 1 base from V and 0 from J, leaving 10 bases between them. The V gene's germline CDR1 is SEHNR and CDR2 FQNEAQ (reference sequence). The CDR3 runs to 15 residues. In DNA form, the CDR3 reads TGTGCCAGCAGCTTAGACGACCATAGCTCCTACGAGCAGTACTTC. Its translation: CASSLDDHSSYEQYF.

The CDR3 region has the DNA TGTGCCAGCAGTCCCCCGGGACAGGGGGCCCGTAACTATGGCTACACCTTC. Translated: CASSPPGQGARNYGYTF. The rearrangement links TRBV28 to TRBJ1-2, with TRBD1 identical over 12 bases. The ends lost 5 bases at V and 1 base at J; junction bases unmatched: 8. The CDR3 is made up of 17 amino acids. CDR1 is MDHEN and CDR2 is SYDVKM in the germline V gene.

This chain links TRBV18 with TRBJ2-3; D uncertain. The CDR3 is 15 residues long. Germline V gives CDR1 KGHSH, CDR2 LQKENI. Trimming left V 5 bases short and J 0 bases short, with 12 bases between. CDR3 protein: CASSRRSRSTDTQYF. In DNA, the CDR3 is TGTGCCAGCTCAAGAAGGAGTAGGAGCACAGATACGCAGTATTTT.

The chain links TRBV6-1 to TRBJ1-1, with a tentative D call TRBD1 (5 bases). The V gene's germline CDR1 is MNHNS and CDR2 SASEGT. This CDR3 is built from 12 residues. The V end was cut by 5 bases, the J end by 5 bases, with 9 bases between. The CDR3 here is CASSYWGTEAFF. CDR3 in DNA: TGTGCCAGCAGTTATTGGGGGACTGAAGCTTTCTTT.

The chain combines TRBV15 with TRBJ2-7; D is ambiguous. Germline values: CDR1 LNHNV, CDR2 YYDKDF (reference sequence). Trimming removed 1 base from V and 3 bases from J, with 10 bases in between. The CDR3 totals 14 residues. The CDR3 spells CATSRASFLYEQYF. CDR3 bases: TGTGCCACCAGCAGAGCCAGCTTCCTCTACGAGCAGTACTTC.

CDR3 loop: CASSLSTAEANVLTF. The CDR3 nucleotides are TGTGCCAGCAGTTTATCGACGGCGGAGGCCAACGTCCTGACTTTC. The chain recombines TRBV27 with TRBJ2-6, with D unresolved. The germline V gene has CDR1 MNHEY and CDR2 SMNVEV (reference sequence). V was clipped by 0 bases and J by 6 bases, with 9 bases between them. The CDR3 sequence is 15 residues long.

The chain uses TRBV6-6 and TRBJ1-4, with D unclear. Germline-derived CDR1 and CDR2 are MNHNY and SVGAGI (reference sequence). V was cut by 5 bases and J by 6 bases, with 4 bases left in between. This CDR3 has 11 residues. The CDR3: CASSEHEKLFF. The CDR3 region has the DNA TGTGCCAGCAGTGAGCATGAAAAACTGTTTTTT.